Below, 12 T cell receptor beta chains from the same sample are listed, as sequenced in a study of blood T cell repertoires in COVID-19. The assay was immunoSEQ multiplex PCR, and TCRdb's table has in-frame clones only and misses some. Among 150,000 to 180,000 clones listed, roughly 89% were seen once. The specimen was peripheral blood. These receptors originate from a man aged 50-59 years with acute or convalescent COVID-19.

This clone was detected only once. The chain has TRBV3-1 (or the pseudogene TRBV3-2) and TRBJ1-1; D is unclear. Trimming stripped 1 base from V and 4 bases from J, with 19 bases between. The CDR3 length is 17 residues. Per germline, CDR1 LGHDT and CDR2 YNNKEL (reference sequence). CDR3 region: CASSQGVFQVVATEAFF. CDR3 DNA: TGTGCCAGCAGCCAAGGGGTTTTTCAGGTAGTGGCCACTGAAGCTTTCTTT.

The chain links TRBV5-1 to TRBJ2-2; TRBD2 agrees at 7 bases. Per the germline V gene, CDR1 is SGHRS and CDR2 is YFSETQ. The CDR3 runs 15 residues. The V and J ends lost 5 bases and 1 base, in that order; junction bases with no gene match: 5. CDR3 in amino acids: CASRSASGNTGELFF. CDR3 nucleotide sequence: TGCGCCAGCAGATCGGCTAGCGGGAACACCGGGGAGCTGTTTTTT.

This chain connects TRBV29-1 to TRBJ2-3; D is unclear. The CDR3 is made up of 13 amino acids. Germline CDR1 SQVTM, CDR2 ANQGSEA. The ends were cut back, 7 bases at V and 3 bases at J, with 14 bases in the middle. This CDR3 is CSGNRQDTDTQYF. The CDR3 DNA follows: TGCAGCGGGAATCGGCAGGATACAGATACGCAGTATTTT.

The CDR3 protein is CASSLGRLPNTEAFF. Here the CDR3 DNA reads TGTGCCAGCAGCTTAGGGAGACTACCGAACACTGAAGCTTTCTTT. V is TRBV7-8 and J is TRBJ1-1; D remains ambiguous. The germline V and J ends were trimmed by 1 base and 1 base, with 10 bases remaining between them. The CDR3 is 15 residues long. Germline CDR1 SGHVS, CDR2 FQNEAQ.

The rearrangement links TRBV19 to TRBJ1-1; D is perhaps TRBD1 (5 bases). The CDR3 consists of 14 residues. Germline lookup yields CDR1 LNHDA and CDR2 SQIVND (reference sequence). Trimming removed 9 bases at V and 2 bases at J, with 16 bases between. CDR3 region: CASLRGPLNTEAFF. CDR3 coding DNA: TGTGCCAGCCTGCGGGGACCGCTCAACACTGAAGCTTTCTTT.

The chain couples TRBV29-1 to TRBJ2-1; 9 bases match TRBD1. The CDR3 is 14 amino acids. J lost 1 base, V lost 3 bases, and 1 base had no gene match. Germline-derived CDR1 and CDR2 are SQVTM and ANQGSEA. The CDR3 DNA follows: TGCAGCGTTGAGGACAGGGGATCCTACAATGAGCAGTTCTTC. Amino acid sequence: CSVEDRGSYNEQFF.

This clone was seen once. The gene calls are TRBV19 and TRBJ2-3, with 10 positions matching TRBD2. CDR3 length equals 15 residues. Germline lookup yields CDR1 LNHDA and CDR2 SQIVND (reference sequence). After removal of 6 bases from V and 2 bases from J, the junction contained 5 bases not matched to a gene. This chain's CDR3 is CASRRTSGPTDTQYF. The DNA of the CDR3 is TGTGCCAGTAGGCGGACTAGCGGACCCACAGATACGCAGTATTTT.

This clone occurred once. The chain links TRBV18 to TRBJ2-3; 9 nucleotides line up with TRBD2. J was trimmed by 5 bases and V by 2 bases; bases with no gene match: 8. The CDR3 is 16 residues long. Per the germline V gene, CDR1 is KGHSH and CDR2 is LQKENI. CDR3 residues: CASSPLEREEIDTQYF. The CDR3 DNA is TGTGCCAGCTCACCATTGGAGCGGGAGGAGATAGATACGCAGTATTTT.

The V and J genes are TRBV5-5 and TRBJ2-3, with D perhaps TRBD2 (6 bases). Trimming removed 2 bases at V and 8 bases at J, with 24 bases between. Germline CDR1 and CDR2: SGHKS and YYEKEE (reference sequence). This CDR3 is 17 amino acids long. The CDR3 DNA reads as TGTGCCAGCAGCTTTGGCTTTTTGGAGGGGACGGGAGCTACGCAGTATTTT. Translated, it gives CASSFGFLEGTGATQYF.

V gene TRBV5-1 combines with J gene TRBJ2-5, with D uncertain. The CDR3 covers 12 residues. The V gene lost 7 bases and the J gene lost 1 base, with 8 bases spanning the gap. Germline CDR1 SGHRS, CDR2 YFSETQ. The DNA of the CDR3 is TGCGCCAGCGGGCAGCTCCAAGAGACCCAGTACTTC. Protein product: CASGQLQETQYF.

In this sample, this clone turned up once. The rearrangement uses TRBV18 and TRBJ2-5; 7 positions match TRBD1. There are 15 residues in the CDR3. The V and J ends lost 5 bases and 3 bases, in that order; junction bases with no gene match: 9. Germline CDR1 is KGHSH and CDR2 is LQKENI. The DNA for the CDR3 is TGTGCCAGCTCAACCATGACAGGGCTAAAAGAGACCCAGTACTTC. Its translation is CASSTMTGLKETQYF.

V gene TRBV18 combines with J gene TRBJ2-5, with TRBD1 identical over 7 bases. Germline loops: CDR1 KGHSH, CDR2 LQKENI. The CDR3 has 14 residues. Germline trimming cut 4 bases from V and 3 bases from J; bases unmatched to any gene: 5. CDR3 protein: CASSLRQGEETQYF. The CDR3, as DNA: TGTGCCAGCTCACTACGACAGGGAGAAGAGACCCAGTACTTC.